These 14 T cell receptor beta chains originate from one sample sequenced in a study of CD8+ T cells in alopecia areata. Reverse transcription of extracted RNA yielded cDNA, which provided the sequencing template. Produced via immunoSEQ multiplex PCR; TCRdb's table is partial and in-frame only. Here the sample spans 160,000 or so clones, less than 80% being singletons. The source material was CD8+ T cells sorted from blood, sampled at week 0. These receptors originate from a human donor with alopecia areata.

This CDR3 is CASSVPDLNYGYTF. CDR3 bases: TGTGCCAGCAGCGTGCCAGACTTAAACTATGGCTACACCTTC. The chain is built from TRBV9 and TRBJ1-2; D is undetermined. Trimming removed 2 bases from V and 2 bases from J, with 10 bases in between. Germline loops: CDR1 SGDLS, CDR2 YYNGEE. This CDR3 spans 14 amino acids.

V and J are TRBV4-1 and TRBJ2-1; 9 nucleotides line up with TRBD1. CDR1 is MGHRA, CDR2 YSYEKL, per germline. Trimming cost V 2 bases and J 3 bases; bases outside gene matches: 2. This CDR3 has 15 residues. The CDR3 DNA sequence: TGCGCCAGCAGCCAAATGGACAGGGGCTACAATGAGCAGTTCTTC. As protein: CASSQMDRGYNEQFF.

About this clone: Germline is not matched at one junction end, which may reflect a read error. The V call is TRBV20-1, the J call TRBJ1-2, with no clear D. Germline CDR1 is DFQATT and CDR2 is SNEGSKA (reference sequence). The CDR3 is 10 residues long. This CDR3 reads CSASVGLQIF. Here the CDR3 DNA reads TGCAGTGCTAGCGTTGGGCTACAGATCTTC.

The chain joins TRBV29-1 to TRBJ2-1, with D perhaps TRBD2 (6 bases). V dropped 7 bases and J dropped 7 bases, with 20 bases sitting between them. The CDR3 is made up of 14 amino acids. From germline, CDR1 is SQVTM and CDR2 ANQGSEA. For the CDR3, the DNA is TGCAGCGCCGAACCGGGGGTCCGGGGGAATGAGCAGTTCTTC. Translated, it gives CSAEPGVRGNEQFF.

J is TRBJ1-1 and V is TRBV15; no clear D. Germline V gene data show CDR1 as LNHNV and CDR2 as YYDKDF (reference sequence). Trimming took off 1 base at V and 5 bases at J, with 8 bases between the two ends. This CDR3 comprises 13 residues. The CDR3 protein is CATSRGGGTEAFF. In nucleotides, the CDR3 is TGTGCCACCAGCAGAGGGGGAGGGACTGAAGCTTTCTTT.

V usage is TRBV23-1 and J usage is TRBJ1-5; 8 bases fit TRBD1. TRBV23-1 has ORF status, its function being uncertain. CDR3 length: 17 residues. The V segment lost 3 bases and the J segment 5 bases; nucleotides outside the gene matches: 12. Written as DNA, the CDR3 is TGCGCCAGCAGTCATTACACGTCACAGGGGGATCATCAGCCCCAGCATTTT. This translates into CASSHYTSQGDHQPQHF.

The chain joins TRBV29-1 to TRBJ2-2, with D possibly being TRBD1 (6 bases). CDR1 is SQVTM, CDR2 ANQGSEA, per germline. The CDR3 sequence is 17 residues long. V lost 7 bases to trimming and J lost 0 bases, with 21 bases between them. The CDR3 DNA sequence: TGCAGCGCGATCAAACCGGGACAAAAAACGAACACCGGGGAGCTGTTTTTT. This sequence encodes CSAIKPGQKTNTGELFF.

J is TRBJ2-7 and V is TRBV5-6, with D possibly called TRBD1 or TRBD2 (5 bases each). The CDR3 runs 14 residues. Germline V gives CDR1 SGHDT, CDR2 YYEEEE. Trimming pared 6 bases from V and 2 bases from J, leaving 15 bases between. The CDR3 coding sequence is TGTGCCAGCACCAAGAGGGGACGGCCCTACGAGCAGTACTTC. This codes for CASTKRGRPYEQYF.

V gene TRBV30 combines with J gene TRBJ2-2; D is unclear. The V and J ends lost 4 bases and 8 bases respectively, with 11 bases between them. The CDR3 has 12 residues. The germline CDR1 and CDR2 sequences are GTSNPN and SVGIG (reference sequence). DNA of the CDR3: TGTGCCTGGATTGGAACCCGGGGGGAGCTGTTTTTT. Translated: CAWIGTRGELFF.

Concerning this clone: Other DNA sequences in this specimen translate into the identical CDR3. The CDR3 here is CASISNTGELFF. As DNA, the CDR3 is TGTGCCAGCATATCGAACACCGGGGAGCTGTTTTTT. The chain is built from TRBV2 and TRBJ2-2; the D is unclear. The CDR3 covers 12 residues. Germline V gives CDR1 SNHLY, CDR2 FYNNEI. Trimming took 7 bases from V and 0 from J, leaving 3 bases between them.

This chain joins TRBV27 and TRBJ2-3; D gene uncertain. This CDR3 comprises 12 residues. Germline V lookup: CDR1 MNHEY, CDR2 SMNVEV (reference sequence). V lost 5 bases, J lost 6 bases, and 9 bases lay in between. CDR3: CASSRVMDTQYF. The CDR3 bases are TGTGCCAGCAGTCGGGTAATGGATACGCAGTATTTT.

This rearrangement joins TRBV7-8 to TRBJ1-6; 9 nucleotides line up with TRBD1. CDR3 length: 16 residues. The V gene end was trimmed by 3 bases and the J gene end by 10 bases; junction bases not matched to a gene: 10. In germline, CDR1 is SGHVS, CDR2 FQNEAQ. The CDR3 nucleotides are TGTGCCAGCAGCTTCGACCCCCGGGACAGGGACTCACCCCTCCACTTT. It translates to CASSFDPRDRDSPLHF.

This clone was detected only a few times. This rearrangement joins TRBV30 to TRBJ2-7; no firm D call. Trimming took off 2 bases at V and 3 bases at J, with 5 bases between the two ends. CDR1 is GTSNPN and CDR2 is SVGIG in the germline V gene (reference sequence). The CDR3 is made up of 11 amino acids. The DNA of the CDR3 is TGTGCCTGGAGTTACAGCTACGAGCAGTACTTC. Translating it yields CAWSYSYEQYF.

Worth noting for this clone: In the same sample, other DNA sequences code for this CDR3. The rearrangement uses TRBV29-1 and TRBJ2-7; possibly TRBD2 for D (5 bases). The CDR3 totals 13 residues. The V and J ends lost 3 bases and 3 bases respectively, with 12 bases between them. The germline CDR1 and CDR2 sequences are SQVTM and ANQGSEA. CDR3 nucleotides: TGCAGCGTTGAGTCGGGAACCAGCTACGAGCAGTACTTC. Its translation: CSVESGTSYEQYF.